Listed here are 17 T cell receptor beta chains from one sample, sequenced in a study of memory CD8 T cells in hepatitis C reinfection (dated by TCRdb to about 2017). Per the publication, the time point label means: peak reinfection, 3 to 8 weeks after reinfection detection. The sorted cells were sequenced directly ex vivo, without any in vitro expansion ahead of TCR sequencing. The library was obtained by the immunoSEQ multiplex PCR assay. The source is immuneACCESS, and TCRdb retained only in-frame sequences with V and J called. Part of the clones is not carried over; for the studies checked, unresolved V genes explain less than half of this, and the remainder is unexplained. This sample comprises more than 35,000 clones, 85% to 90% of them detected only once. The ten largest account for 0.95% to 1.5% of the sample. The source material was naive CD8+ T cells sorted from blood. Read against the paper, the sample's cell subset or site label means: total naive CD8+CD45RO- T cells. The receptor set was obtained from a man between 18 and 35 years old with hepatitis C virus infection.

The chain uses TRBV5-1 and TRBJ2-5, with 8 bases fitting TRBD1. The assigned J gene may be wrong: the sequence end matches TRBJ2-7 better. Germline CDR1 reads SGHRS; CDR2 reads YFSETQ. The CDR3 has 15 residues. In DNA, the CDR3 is TGCGCCAGCAGCTCTGGAATGGGACAGGCCCACGAGCAGTACTTC. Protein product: CASSSGMGQAHEQYF.

CDR3 in amino acids: CASSQGLAGGPLHEQYF. DNA of the CDR3: TGTGCCAGCTCACAGGGACTAGCGGGAGGGCCCCTCCACGAGCAGTACTTC. V gene TRBV18 combines with J gene TRBJ2-7; 16 bases match TRBD2. Germline V gene data show CDR1 as KGHSH and CDR2 as LQKENI. This CDR3 is built from 17 residues. V was clipped by 4 bases and J by 5 bases; unmatched bases: 8.

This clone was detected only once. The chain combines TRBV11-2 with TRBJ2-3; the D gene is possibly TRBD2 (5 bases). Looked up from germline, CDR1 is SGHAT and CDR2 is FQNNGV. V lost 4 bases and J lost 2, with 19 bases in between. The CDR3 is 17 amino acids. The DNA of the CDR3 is TGTGCCAGCAGCTCCACTAGGGCCCTACTAAACACAGATACGCAGTATTTT. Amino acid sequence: CASSSTRALLNTDTQYF.

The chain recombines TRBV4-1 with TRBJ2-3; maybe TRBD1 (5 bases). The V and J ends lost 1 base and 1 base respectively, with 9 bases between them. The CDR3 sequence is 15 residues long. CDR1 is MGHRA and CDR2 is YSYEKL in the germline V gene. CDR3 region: CASSQAQGGTDTQYF. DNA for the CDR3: TGCGCCAGCAGCCAAGCCCAGGGCGGCACAGATACGCAGTATTTT.

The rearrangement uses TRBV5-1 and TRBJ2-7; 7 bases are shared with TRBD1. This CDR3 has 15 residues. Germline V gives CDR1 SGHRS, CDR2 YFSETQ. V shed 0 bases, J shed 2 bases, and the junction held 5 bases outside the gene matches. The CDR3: CASSLARDSTYEQYF. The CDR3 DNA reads TGCGCCAGCAGCTTGGCCCGGGACAGCACCTACGAGCAGTACTTC.

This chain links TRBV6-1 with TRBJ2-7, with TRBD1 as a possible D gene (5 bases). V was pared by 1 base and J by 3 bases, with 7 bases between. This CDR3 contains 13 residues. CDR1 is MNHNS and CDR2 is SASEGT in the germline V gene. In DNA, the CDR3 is TGTGCCAGCAGTGAAGAGGGGCTCTACGAGCAGTACGTC. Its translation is CASSEEGLYEQYV.

DNA of the CDR3: TGTGCCAGCAGCTTGCGGGGGGGGCCGCAACTAAACACAGATACGCAGTATTTT. This codes for CASSLRGGPQLNTDTQYF. This chain joins TRBV5-4 and TRBJ2-3, with 8 nucleotides matching TRBD2. The trim removed 1 base at V and 2 bases at J, leaving 12 bases unmatched. Germline lookup yields CDR1 SGHNT and CDR2 YYREEE (reference sequence). The CDR3 has 18 amino acids.

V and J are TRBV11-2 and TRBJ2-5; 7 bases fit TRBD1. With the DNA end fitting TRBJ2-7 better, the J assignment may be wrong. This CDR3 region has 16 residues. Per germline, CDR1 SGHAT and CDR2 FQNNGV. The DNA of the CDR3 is TGTGCCAGCAGCCCCGGGACAGCTATTATCGCCTACGAGCAGTACTTC. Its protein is CASSPGTAIIAYEQYF.

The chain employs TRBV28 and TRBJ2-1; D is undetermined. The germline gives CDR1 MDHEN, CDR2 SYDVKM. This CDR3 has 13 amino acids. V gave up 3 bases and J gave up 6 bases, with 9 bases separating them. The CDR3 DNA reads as TGTGCCAGCAGTTTGCGTATCTCCAATGAGCAGTTCTTC. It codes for CASSLRISNEQFF.

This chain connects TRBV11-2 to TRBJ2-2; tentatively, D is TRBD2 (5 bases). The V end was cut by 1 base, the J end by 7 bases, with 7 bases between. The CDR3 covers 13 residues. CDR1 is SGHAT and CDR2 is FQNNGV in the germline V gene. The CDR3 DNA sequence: TGTGCCAGCAGCTTAGGCGGGCACGGGGAGCTGTTTTTT. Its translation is CASSLGGHGELFF.

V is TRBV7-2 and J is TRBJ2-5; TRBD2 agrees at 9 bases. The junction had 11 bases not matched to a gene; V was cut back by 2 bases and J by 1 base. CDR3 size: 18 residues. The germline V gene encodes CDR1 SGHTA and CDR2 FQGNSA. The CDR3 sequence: CASSLNPWLAGIQETQYF. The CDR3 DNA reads TGTGCCAGCAGCTTAAATCCGTGGCTAGCGGGGATCCAAGAGACCCAGTACTTC.

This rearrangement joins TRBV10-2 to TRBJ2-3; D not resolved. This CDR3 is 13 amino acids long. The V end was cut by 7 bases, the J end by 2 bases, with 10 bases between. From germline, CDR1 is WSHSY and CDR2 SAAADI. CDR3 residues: CASKQKLTDTQYF. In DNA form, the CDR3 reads TGCGCCAGCAAGCAAAAACTCACAGATACGCAGTATTTT.

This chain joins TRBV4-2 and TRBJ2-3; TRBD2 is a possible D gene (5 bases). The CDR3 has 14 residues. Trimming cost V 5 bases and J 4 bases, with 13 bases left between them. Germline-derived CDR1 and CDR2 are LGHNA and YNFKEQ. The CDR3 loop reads CASSERASADTQYF. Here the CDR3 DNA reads TGTGCCAGCAGCGAGAGGGCCAGCGCAGATACGCAGTATTTT.

The CDR3 coding sequence is TGTGCCAGCAGCTTAGATGCGGGACTCTATGGCTACACCTTC. Its protein product is CASSLDAGLYGYTF. V gene TRBV11-2 combines with J gene TRBJ1-2, with a weak D call TRBD1 (5 bases). Germline loops: CDR1 SGHAT, CDR2 FQNNGV. V was trimmed by 0 bases and J by 4 bases, leaving 9 bases between them. The CDR3 covers 14 residues.

In DNA, the CDR3 is TGTGCCAGCAGCGAGACAGGGACTTCCCAGCCCCAGCATTTT. Its translation: CASSETGTSQPQHF. This sequence joins TRBV7-9 and TRBJ1-5; TRBD1 matches 7 bases. Trimming took 5 bases from V and 7 from J; bases not matched to a gene: 8. CDR3 length equals 14 residues. CDR1 is SEHNR, CDR2 FQNEAQ, per germline (reference sequence).

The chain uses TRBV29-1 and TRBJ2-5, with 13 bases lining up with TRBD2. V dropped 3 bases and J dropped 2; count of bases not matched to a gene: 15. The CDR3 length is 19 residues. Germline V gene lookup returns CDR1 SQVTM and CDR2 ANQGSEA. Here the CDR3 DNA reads TGCAGCGTTGAGCGGGGACTAGCGGGAACCTCGGCCTCGCAAGAGACCCAGTACTTC. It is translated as CSVERGLAGTSASQETQYF. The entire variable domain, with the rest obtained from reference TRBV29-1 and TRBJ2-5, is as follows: SAVISQKPSRDICQRGTSLTIQCQVDSQVTMMFWYRQQPGQSLTLIATANQGSEATYESGFVIDKFPISRPNLTFSTLTVSNMSPEDSSIYLCSVERGLAGTSASQETQYFGPGTRLLVL.

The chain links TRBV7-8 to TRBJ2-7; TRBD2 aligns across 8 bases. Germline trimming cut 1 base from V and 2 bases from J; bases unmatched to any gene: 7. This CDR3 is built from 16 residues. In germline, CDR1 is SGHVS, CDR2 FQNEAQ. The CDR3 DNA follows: TGTGCCAGCAGCTTAGGTTTACTAGCGGAAACCTACGAGCAGTACTTC. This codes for CASSLGLLAETYEQYF.